Sequencing of this T cell receptor (beta chain) was carried out in a study of T cells in localized non-small cell lung cancer. Findings of the study overall: Heterogeneity remains possible because sequencing was limited to only one tumor region. Adjacent lung exhibited a median of approximately 59 among the 100 most abundant tumor clones. Higher T cell density in the blood was associated with longer overall survival, whereas higher adjacent-lung clonality associated with shorter survival.

The repertoire was sequenced with immunoSEQ multiplex PCR; TCRdb's copy has only in-frame clones and lacks some. Here the sample spans tens of thousands of clones, around four fifths being singletons. V was shortened by 2 bases and J by 9 bases, with 9 bases between the two germline ends. CDR1 and CDR2 (germline): SGHRS, YFSETQ. This CDR3 contains 12 residues. On this clone itself: Its antigen remains unidentified.

The TCR comes from a male donor at least 60 years old with stage II squamous cell lung carcinoma. Specimen: peripheral blood, collected before any cancer treatment. The J gene is TRBJ2-1, the V gene TRBV5-1; TRBD1 or TRBD2 may be the D gene (5 bases each). CDR3 DNA: TGCGCCAGCAGCTTCGGGACCTCTGAGCAGTTCTTC. Its translation is CASSFGTSEQFF.